The present entry profiles one T cell receptor beta chain with its context. The antigen it recognizes is unknown. No quality values exist for individual bases; no much larger clone is one base distant. These data belong to a study of blood T cell repertoires in COVID-19 (dated by TCRdb to 2020 to 2021). About the study as a whole: Samples from collaborators originated in the United States, Italy and Spain and spanned both the acute and convalescent phases of COVID-19. Nearly every sample came with metadata listing a de-identified subject ID, COVID-19 status, age in years and sex. The repertoires were made available in a free public database intended to serve as a resource for research on the immune response to SARS-CoV-2. The dataset comprised deeply sampled blood TCRbeta repertoires from subjects exposed to, actively infected with, or recovered from COVID-19. The prospective study material was composed of cDNA or gDNA derived from T cells, B-cell-depleted T cells, or PBMCs. Where HLA class I and class II types were available, the types were taken from metadata supplied by the sample provider, not from assay-based typing. Samples came from the ongoing ImmuneRACE study (first 160 participants) plus 1,254 subjects from 6 global collaborators. Results the study describes overall, beyond this receptor: The quantity of clinical and demographic metadata differed by source and by participant and was supplied without curation.

TCRbeta CDR3 regions were amplified from genomic DNA by means of the immunoSEQ Assay, a bias-controlled multiplex PCR. The study's processing was this. Nucleated cell counts per sample were estimated from amplification of reference gene primers within the assay. To quantify the absolute abundance of each unique TCRbeta CDR3 rearrangement, sequence reads were collapsed and filtered. For each sample, productive Simpson clonality was calculated as the square root of Simpson's diversity index across productive rearrangements. TCRdb stores this immuneACCESS table with in-frame sequences only. Part of the clones is absent; in the studies checked, under half of the shortfall reflects unresolved V genes, and no reason is known for the rest. V and J calls and clone size are given by that table; D and trimming were obtained from the DNA. This sample lists 100,000 or so clones; about nine tenths were detected once. The top ten clonotypes cover around 0.94% of the sample.

Collaborating institutions collected whole blood in K2EDTA tubes following their own protocols. Collaborator samples were shipped for TCRbeta analysis as frozen whole blood, isolated PBMCs, or DNA extracted from either sample type. There are 15 amino acids in the CDR3, from cysteine to phenylalanine inclusive. Only the CDR3 part of the read is kept: 45 bases, read in frame from the first base. The V end gives up 3 bases and the J end 0 bases, leaving 3 bases in the junction not matched to a gene. From a lookup of the germline V gene (reference sequence), CDR1 and CDR2 are DFQATT and SNEGSKA. The specimen was peripheral blood. This receptor chain uses TRBV20-1 and TRBJ2-1; 9 nucleotides in the junction match TRBD2. The TCR was taken from a man aged 60-69 years with acute or convalescent COVID-19. The nucleotide sequence is given as TGCAGTGCTAGTGTTAGCGGGAGCTCCTACAATGAGCAGTTCTTC. This yields the protein CSASVSGSSYNEQFF.